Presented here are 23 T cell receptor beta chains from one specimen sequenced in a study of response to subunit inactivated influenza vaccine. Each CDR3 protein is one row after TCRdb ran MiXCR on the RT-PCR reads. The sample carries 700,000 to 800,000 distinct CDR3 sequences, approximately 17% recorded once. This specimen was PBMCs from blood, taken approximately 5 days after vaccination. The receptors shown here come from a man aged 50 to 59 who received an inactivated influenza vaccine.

In DNA form, the CDR3 reads TGTGCCAGCAGGCAATATGGGAATGAGCAGTTCTTC. This codes for CASRQYGNEQFF. The chain recombines TRBV6-5 with TRBJ2-1; the D is unclear. CDR3 size: 12 residues. V shed 6 bases and J shed 7 bases, with 10 bases lying between them. Germline lookup yields CDR1 MNHEY and CDR2 SVGAGI.

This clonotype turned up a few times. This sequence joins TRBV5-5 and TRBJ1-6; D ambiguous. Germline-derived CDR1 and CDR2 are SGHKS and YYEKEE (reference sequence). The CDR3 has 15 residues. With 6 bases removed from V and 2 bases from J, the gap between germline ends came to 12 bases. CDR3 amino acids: CASKTDSPYNSPLHF. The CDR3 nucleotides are TGTGCCAGCAAGACCGACTCCCCCTATAATTCACCCCTCCACTTT. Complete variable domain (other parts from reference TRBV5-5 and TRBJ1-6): DAGVTQSPTHLIKTRGQQVTLRCSPISGHKSVSWYQQVLGQGPQFIFQYYEKEERGRGNFPDRFSARQFPNYSSELNVNALLLGDSALYLCASKTDSPYNSPLHFGNGTRLTVT.

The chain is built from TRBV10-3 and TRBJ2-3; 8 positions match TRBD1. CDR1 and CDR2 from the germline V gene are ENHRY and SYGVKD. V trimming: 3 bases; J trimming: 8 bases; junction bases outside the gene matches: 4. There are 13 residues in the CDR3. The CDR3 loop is CAISDRGHGTQYF. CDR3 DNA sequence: TGTGCCATCAGTGACAGGGGGCATGGTACGCAGTATTTT.

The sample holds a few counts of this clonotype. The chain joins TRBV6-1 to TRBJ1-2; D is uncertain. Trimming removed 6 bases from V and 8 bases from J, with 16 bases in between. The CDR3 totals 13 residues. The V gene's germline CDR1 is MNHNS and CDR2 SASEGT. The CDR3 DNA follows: TGTGCCAGCAGGATAGACCTCGATGGGGGCTACACCTTC. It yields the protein CASRIDLDGGYTF.

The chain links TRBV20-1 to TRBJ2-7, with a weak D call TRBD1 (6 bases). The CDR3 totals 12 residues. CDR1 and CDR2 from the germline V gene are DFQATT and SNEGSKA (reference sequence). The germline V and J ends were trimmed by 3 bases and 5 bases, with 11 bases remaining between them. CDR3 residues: CSASAKGDEQYF. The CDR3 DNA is TGCAGTGCTAGTGCAAAGGGGGACGAGCAGTACTTC.

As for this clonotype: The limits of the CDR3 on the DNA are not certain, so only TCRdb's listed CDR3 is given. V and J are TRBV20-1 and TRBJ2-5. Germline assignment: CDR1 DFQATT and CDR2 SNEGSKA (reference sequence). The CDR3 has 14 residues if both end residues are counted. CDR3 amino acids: CSATPSGFQETQYF.

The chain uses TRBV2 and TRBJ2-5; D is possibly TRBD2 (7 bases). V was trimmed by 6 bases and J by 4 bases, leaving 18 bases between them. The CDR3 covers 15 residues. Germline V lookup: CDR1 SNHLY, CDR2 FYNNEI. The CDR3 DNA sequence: TGTGCCAGCAGGACGGGGGGCGCGGTATCAGAGACCCAGTACTTC. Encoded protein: CASRTGGAVSETQYF.

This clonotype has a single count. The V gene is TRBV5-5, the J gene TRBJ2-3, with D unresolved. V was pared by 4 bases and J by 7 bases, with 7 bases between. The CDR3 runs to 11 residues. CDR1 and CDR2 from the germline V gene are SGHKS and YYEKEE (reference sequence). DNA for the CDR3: TGTGCCAGCAGCGGCCTTAATACGCAGTATTTT. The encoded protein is CASSGLNTQYF.

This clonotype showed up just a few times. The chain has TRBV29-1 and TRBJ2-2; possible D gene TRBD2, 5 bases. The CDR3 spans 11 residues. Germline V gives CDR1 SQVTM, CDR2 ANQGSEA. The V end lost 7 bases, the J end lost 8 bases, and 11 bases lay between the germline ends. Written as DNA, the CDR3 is TGCAGCGGGGAGTGGCGGGGGGAGCTGTTTTTT. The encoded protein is CSGEWRGELFF.

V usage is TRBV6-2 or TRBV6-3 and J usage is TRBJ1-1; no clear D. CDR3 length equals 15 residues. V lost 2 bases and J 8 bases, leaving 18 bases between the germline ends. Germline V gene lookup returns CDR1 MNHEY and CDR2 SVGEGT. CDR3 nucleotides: TGTGCCAGCAGTTACCCCGCTTCGGGGAGAGGAGAAGCTTTCTTT. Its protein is CASSYPASGRGEAFF.

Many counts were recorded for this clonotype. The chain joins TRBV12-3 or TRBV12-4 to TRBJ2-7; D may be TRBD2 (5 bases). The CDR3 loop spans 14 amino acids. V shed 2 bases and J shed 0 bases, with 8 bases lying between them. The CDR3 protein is CASSLTGLSYEQYF. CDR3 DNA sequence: TGTGCCAGCAGTTTAACCGGACTCTCCTACGAGCAGTACTTC.

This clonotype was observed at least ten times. CDR3 coding DNA: TGCAGTGCTCAGAGGGGGCAAAGCAATCAGCCCCAGCATTTT. Protein product: CSAQRGQSNQPQHF. The V and J genes are TRBV20-1 and TRBJ1-5; 7 nucleotides agree with TRBD1. The junction had 5 bases not matched to a gene; V was cut back by 5 bases and J by 1 base. Germline loops: CDR1 DFQATT, CDR2 SNEGSKA (reference sequence). The CDR3 extends over 14 amino acids.

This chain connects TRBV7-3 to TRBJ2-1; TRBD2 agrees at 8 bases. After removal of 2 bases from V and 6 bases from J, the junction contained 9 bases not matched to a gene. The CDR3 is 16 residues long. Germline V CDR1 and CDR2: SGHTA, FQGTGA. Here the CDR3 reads CASSLSPGLDGNEQFF. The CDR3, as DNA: TGTGCCAGCAGCTTATCCCCGGGACTAGACGGCAATGAGCAGTTCTTC.

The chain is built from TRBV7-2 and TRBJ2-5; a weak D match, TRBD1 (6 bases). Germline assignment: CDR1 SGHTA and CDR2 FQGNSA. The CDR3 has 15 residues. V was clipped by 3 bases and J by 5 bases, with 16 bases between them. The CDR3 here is CASSLGHREMETQYF. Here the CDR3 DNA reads TGTGCCAGCAGCTTGGGGCACAGGGAAATGGAGACCCAGTACTTC.

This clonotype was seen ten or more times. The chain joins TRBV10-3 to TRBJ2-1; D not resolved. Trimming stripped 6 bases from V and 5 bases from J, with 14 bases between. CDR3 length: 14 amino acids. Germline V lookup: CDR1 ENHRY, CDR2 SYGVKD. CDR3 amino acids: CAIRAPEADNEQFF. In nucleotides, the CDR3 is TGTGCCATCAGAGCACCTGAGGCCGACAATGAGCAGTTCTTC.

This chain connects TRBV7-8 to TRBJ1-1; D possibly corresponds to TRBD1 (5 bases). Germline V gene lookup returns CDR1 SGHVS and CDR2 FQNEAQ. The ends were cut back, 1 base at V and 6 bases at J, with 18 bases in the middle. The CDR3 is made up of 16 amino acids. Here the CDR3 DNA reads TGTGCCAGCAGCTTAGTACGACTGGACATTTTGCCTGAAGCTTTCTTT. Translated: CASSLVRLDILPEAFF.

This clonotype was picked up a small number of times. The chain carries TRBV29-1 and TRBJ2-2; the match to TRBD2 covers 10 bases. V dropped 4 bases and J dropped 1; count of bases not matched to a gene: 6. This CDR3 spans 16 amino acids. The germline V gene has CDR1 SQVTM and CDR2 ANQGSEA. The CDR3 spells CSVGATSGVNTGELFF. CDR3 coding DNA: TGCAGCGTTGGGGCAACTAGCGGGGTGAACACCGGGGAGCTGTTTTTT.

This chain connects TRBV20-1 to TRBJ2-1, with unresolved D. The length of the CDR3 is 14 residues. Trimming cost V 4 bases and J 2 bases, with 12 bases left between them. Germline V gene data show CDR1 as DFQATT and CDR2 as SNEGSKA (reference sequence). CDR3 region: CSAIKQVPYNEQFF. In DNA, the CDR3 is TGCAGTGCTATCAAGCAGGTTCCCTACAATGAGCAGTTCTTC.

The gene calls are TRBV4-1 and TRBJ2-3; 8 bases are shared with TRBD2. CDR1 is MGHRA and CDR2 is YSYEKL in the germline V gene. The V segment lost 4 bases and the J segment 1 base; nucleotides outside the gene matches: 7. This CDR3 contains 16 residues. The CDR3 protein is CASSPGGSGGTDTQYF. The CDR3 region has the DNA TGCGCCAGCAGCCCCGGAGGTAGCGGGGGCACAGATACGCAGTATTTT.

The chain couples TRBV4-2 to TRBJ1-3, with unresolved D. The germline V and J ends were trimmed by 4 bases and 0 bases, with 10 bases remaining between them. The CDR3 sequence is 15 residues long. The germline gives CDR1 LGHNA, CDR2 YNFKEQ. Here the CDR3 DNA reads TGTGCCAGCAGCCCAGGAGTACTCTCTGGAAACACCATATATTTT. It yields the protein CASSPGVLSGNTIYF.

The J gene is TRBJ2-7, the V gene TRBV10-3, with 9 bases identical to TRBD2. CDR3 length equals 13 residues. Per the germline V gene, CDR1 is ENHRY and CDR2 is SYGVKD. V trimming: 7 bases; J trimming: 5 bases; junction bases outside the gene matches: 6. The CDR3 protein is CAINSGGLHEQYF. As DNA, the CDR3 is TGTGCCATCAATAGCGGGGGTTTACACGAGCAGTACTTC.

CDR3 sequence (DNA): TGTGCCAGCAGCGTGGGACAGGGGATTGGTAATGAAAAACTGTTTTTT. This encodes CASSVGQGIGNEKLFF. The genes are TRBV5-5 and TRBJ1-4; 10 positions match TRBD1. The CDR3 has 16 amino acids. Germline lookup yields CDR1 SGHKS and CDR2 YYEKEE (reference sequence). V shed 4 bases, J shed 4 bases, and the junction held 7 bases outside the gene matches. Based on the CDR3 plus reference TRBV5-5 and TRBJ1-4, the full variable domain is DAGVTQSPTHLIKTRGQQVTLRCSPISGHKSVSWYQQVLGQGPQFIFQYYEKEERGRGNFPDRFSARQFPNYSSELNVNALLLGDSALYLCASSVGQGIGNEKLFFGSGTQLSVL.

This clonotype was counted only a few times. The CDR3 reads CASSPRQGVADTQYF. CDR3 DNA: TGTGCCAGCAGCCCCCGACAGGGGGTGGCAGATACGCAGTATTTT. The rearrangement uses TRBV7-2 and TRBJ2-3; 9 bases are a match to TRBD1. Germline CDR1 reads SGHTA; CDR2 reads FQGNSA. CDR3 size: 15 residues. V trimming: 5 bases; J trimming: 4 bases; junction bases outside the gene matches: 7.